This TCR beta chain was obtained from a study of human T cells and chemical hapten exposure. About the study: Slight differences in pooled library volume were the main source of varying TCR yields across samples.

The V segment lost 2 bases and the J segment 2 bases; nucleotides outside the gene matches: 8. CDR3 length equals 16 residues. The germline CDR1 and CDR2 sequences are MNHEY and SVGAGI. This clonotype was detected only a few times. Its antigen is not known. The library labeled individual cDNA molecules by adding unique molecular identifiers to them. As originally analysed: Sample TCR counts, which ranged from about 20,000 to 690,600, had a median of approximately 100,000. Each CDR3 protein is one row after TCRdb ran MiXCR on the reads. TCRdb, not the authors, supplied the V and J calls. The sample includes 120,000 or so distinct CDR3 sequences, around 9% of them seen just once. Findings and limits, study-wide: After DPC sensitization, TCRs above 1 in 1000 frequency showed no change.

The authors' total RNA extraction used unfractionated whole blood. This chain joins TRBV6-5 and TRBJ2-7, with TRBD1 matching over 8 bases. The specimen sequenced was whole blood. This receptor was obtained from a human donor in good health. Some clones in this sample may be carry-over from other donors' samples. The CDR3 reads CASSYGSGQVAYEQYF. The CDR3 bases are TGTGCCAGCAGTTACGGTTCGGGACAGGTCGCCTACGAGCAGTACTTC.